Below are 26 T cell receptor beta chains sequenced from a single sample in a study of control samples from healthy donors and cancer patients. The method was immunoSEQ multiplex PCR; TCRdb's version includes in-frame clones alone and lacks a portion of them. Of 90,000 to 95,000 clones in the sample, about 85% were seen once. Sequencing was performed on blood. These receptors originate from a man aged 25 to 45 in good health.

The CDR3 DNA is TGTGCCAGCACCTTTACAAGTAAACAAGAGACCCAGTACTTC. It encodes CASTFTSKQETQYF. The rearrangement joins TRBV2 to TRBJ2-5; unclear D gene. The ends were cut back, 7 bases at V and 2 bases at J, with 14 bases in the middle. The germline gives CDR1 SNHLY, CDR2 FYNNEI. This CDR3 has 14 amino acids. The full variable domain, its missing parts supplied by reference TRBV2 and TRBJ2-5, is EPEVTQTPSHQVTQMGQEVILRCVPISNHLYFYWYRQILGQKVEFLVSFYNNEISEKSEIFDDQFSVERPDGSNFTLKIRSTKLEDSAMYFCASTFTSKQETQYFGPGTRLLVL.

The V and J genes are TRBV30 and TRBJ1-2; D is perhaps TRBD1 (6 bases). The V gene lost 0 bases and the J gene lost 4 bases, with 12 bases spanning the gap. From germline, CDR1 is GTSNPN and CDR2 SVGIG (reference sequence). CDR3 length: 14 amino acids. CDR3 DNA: TGTGCCTGGAGTGTACGTCAGGGGACCTATGGCTACACCTTC. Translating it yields CAWSVRQGTYGYTF.

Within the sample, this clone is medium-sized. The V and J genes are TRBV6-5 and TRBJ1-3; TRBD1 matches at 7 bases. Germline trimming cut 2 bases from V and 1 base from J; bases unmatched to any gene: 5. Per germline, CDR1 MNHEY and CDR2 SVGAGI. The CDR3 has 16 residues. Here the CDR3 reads CASSYDPGGSGNTIYF. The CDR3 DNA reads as TGTGCCAGCAGTTACGACCCAGGGGGATCTGGAAACACCATATATTTT.

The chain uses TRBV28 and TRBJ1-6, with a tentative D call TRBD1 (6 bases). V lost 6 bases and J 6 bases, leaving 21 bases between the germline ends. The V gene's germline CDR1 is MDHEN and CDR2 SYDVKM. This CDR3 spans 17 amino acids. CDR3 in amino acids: CASSPPVQGLGNSPLHF. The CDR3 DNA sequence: TGTGCCAGCAGCCCCCCCGTACAGGGACTAGGTAATTCACCCCTCCACTTT.

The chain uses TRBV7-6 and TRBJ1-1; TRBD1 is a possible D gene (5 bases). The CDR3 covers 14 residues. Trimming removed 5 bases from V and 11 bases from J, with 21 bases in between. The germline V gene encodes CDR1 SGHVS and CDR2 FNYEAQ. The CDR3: CASSPLPGFIGAFF. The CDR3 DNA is TGTGCCAGCAGCCCGCTGCCAGGGTTTATAGGGGCTTTCTTT.

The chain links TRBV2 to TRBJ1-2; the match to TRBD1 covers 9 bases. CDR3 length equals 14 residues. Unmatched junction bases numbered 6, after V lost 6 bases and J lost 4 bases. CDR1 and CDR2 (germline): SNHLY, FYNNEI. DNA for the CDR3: TGTGCCAGCAGGGGGGACAGGGATAGCTATGGCTACACCTTC. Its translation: CASRGDRDSYGYTF.

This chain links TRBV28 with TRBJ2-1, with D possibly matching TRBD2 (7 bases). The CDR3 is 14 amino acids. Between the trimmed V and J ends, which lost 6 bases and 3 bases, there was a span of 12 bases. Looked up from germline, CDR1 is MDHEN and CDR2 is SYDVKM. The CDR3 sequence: CASRVGGGYNEQFF. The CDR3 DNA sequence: TGTGCCAGCAGGGTAGGGGGGGGCTACAATGAGCAGTTCTTC.

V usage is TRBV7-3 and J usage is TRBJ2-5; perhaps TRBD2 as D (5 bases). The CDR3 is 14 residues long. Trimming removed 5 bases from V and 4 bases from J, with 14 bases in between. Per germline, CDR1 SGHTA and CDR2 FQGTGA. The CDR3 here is CASSPGRLGETQYF. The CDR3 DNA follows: TGTGCCAGCAGCCCGGGAAGGCTGGGAGAGACCCAGTACTTC.

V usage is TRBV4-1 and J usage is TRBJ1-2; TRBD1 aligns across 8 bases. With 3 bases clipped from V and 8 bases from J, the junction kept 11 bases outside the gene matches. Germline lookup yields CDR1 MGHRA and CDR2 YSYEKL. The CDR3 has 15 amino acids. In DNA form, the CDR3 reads TGCGCCAGCAGCCACCCGGACAGGGTGTGGGAGGGCTACACCTTC. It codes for CASSHPDRVWEGYTF.

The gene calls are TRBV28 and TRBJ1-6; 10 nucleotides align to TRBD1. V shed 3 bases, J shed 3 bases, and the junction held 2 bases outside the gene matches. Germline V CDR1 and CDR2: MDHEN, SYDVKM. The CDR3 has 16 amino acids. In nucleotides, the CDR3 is TGTGCCAGCAGTTTTCGGACAGGGGGCTATAATTCACCCCTCCACTTT. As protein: CASSFRTGGYNSPLHF.

DNA of the CDR3: TGTGCCAGCAGCTTGTCTCGGGTTACTGAAGCTTTCTTT. Its translation: CASSLSRVTEAFF. J is TRBJ1-1 and V is TRBV5-8, with unresolved D. Germline V lookup: CDR1 SGHTS, CDR2 YDEGEE. The CDR3 extends over 13 amino acids. Trimming shortened V by 1 base and J by 5 bases, and 9 bases separated the two germline ends.

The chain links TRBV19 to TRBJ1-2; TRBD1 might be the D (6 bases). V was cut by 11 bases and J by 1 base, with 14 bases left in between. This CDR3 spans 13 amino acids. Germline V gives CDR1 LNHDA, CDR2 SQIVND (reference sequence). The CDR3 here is CASLGQNNYGYTF. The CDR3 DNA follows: TGTGCCTCTTTAGGACAGAATAACTATGGCTACACCTTC.

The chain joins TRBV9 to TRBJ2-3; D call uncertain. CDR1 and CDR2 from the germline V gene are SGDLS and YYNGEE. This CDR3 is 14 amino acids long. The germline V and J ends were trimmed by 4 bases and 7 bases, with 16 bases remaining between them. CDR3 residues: CASSSAIGTNTQYF. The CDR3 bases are TGTGCCAGCAGCTCAGCCATCGGAACGAATACGCAGTATTTT. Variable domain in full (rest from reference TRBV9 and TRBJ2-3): DSGVTQTPKHLITATGQRVTLRCSPRSGDLSVYWYQQSLDQGLQFLIQYYNGEERAKGNILERFSAQQFPDLHSELNLSSLELGDSALYFCASSSAIGTNTQYFGPGTRLTVL.

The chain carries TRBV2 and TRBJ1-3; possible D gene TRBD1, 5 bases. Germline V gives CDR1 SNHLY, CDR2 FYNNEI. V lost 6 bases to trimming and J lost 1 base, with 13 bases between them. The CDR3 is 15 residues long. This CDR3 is CASSSDSLSGNTIYF. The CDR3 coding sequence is TGTGCCAGCAGCTCCGACAGCTTATCTGGAAACACCATATATTTT. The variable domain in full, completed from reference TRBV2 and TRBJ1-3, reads EPEVTQTPSHQVTQMGQEVILRCVPISNHLYFYWYRQILGQKVEFLVSFYNNEISEKSEIFDDQFSVERPDGSNFTLKIRSTKLEDSAMYFCASSSDSLSGNTIYFGEGSWLTVV.

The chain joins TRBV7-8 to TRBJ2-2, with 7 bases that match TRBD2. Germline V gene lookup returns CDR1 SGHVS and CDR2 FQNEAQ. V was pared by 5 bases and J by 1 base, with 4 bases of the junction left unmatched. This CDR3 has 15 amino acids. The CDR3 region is CASSPLAVNTGELFF. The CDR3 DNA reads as TGTGCCAGCAGCCCTCTAGCGGTGAACACCGGGGAGCTGTTTTTT.

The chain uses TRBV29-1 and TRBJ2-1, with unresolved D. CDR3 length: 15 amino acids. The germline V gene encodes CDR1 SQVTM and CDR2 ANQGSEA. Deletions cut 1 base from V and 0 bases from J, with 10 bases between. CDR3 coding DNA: TGCAGCGTTGAAGGGGTCAGAAGCTCCTACAATGAGCAGTTCTTC. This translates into CSVEGVRSSYNEQFF.

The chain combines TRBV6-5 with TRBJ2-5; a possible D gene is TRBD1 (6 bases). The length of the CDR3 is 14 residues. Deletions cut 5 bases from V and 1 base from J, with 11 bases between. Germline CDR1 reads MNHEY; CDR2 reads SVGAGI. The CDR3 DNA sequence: TGTGCCAGCAGTCGAGGGGACATCCAAGAGACCCAGTACTTC. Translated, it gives CASSRGDIQETQYF.

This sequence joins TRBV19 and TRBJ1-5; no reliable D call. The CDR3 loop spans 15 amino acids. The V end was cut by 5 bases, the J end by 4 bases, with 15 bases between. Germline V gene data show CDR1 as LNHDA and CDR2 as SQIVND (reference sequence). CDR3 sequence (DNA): TGTGCCAGTAGTCTTCGGCGGCACTCAAATCAGCCCCAGCATTTT. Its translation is CASSLRRHSNQPQHF.

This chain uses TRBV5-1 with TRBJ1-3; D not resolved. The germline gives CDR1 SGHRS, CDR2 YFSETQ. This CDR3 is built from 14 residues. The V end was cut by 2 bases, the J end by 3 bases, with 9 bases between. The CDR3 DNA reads TGCGCCAGCAGCTTACCAGGAGGTGGAAACACCATATATTTT. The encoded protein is CASSLPGGGNTIYF.

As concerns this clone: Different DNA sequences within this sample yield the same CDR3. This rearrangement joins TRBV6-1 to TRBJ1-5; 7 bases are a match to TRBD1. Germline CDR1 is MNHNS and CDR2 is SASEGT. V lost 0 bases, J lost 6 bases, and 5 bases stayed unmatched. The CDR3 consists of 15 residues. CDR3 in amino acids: CASSEARGLGQPQHF. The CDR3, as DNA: TGTGCCAGCAGTGAAGCGAGGGGGCTGGGTCAGCCCCAGCATTTT.

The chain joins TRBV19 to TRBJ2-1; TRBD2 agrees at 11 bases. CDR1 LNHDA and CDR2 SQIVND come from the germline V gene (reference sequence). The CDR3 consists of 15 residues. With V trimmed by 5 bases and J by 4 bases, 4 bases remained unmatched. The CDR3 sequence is CASSPGTSGYNEQFF. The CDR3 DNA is TGTGCCAGTAGTCCTGGGACTAGCGGTTACAATGAGCAGTTCTTC. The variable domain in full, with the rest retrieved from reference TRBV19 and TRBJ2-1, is DGGITQSPKYLFRKEGQNVTLSCEQNLNHDAMYWYRQDPGQGLRLIYYSQIVNDFQKGDIAEGYSVSREKKESFPLTVTSAQKNPTAFYLCASSPGTSGYNEQFFGPGTRLTVL.

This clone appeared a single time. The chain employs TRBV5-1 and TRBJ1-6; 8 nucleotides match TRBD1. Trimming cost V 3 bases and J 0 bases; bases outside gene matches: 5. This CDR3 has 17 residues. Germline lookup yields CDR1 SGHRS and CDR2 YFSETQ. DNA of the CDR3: TGCGCCAGCAGCTGGGGACAGGCGAGCTCCTATAATTCACCCCTCCACTTT. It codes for CASSWGQASSYNSPLHF.

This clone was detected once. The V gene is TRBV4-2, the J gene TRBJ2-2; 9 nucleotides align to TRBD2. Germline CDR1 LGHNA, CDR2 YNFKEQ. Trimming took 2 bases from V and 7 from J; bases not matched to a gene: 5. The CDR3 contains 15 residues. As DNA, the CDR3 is TGTGCCAGCAGCCAAAGACTAGCGGATTACGGGGAGCTGTTTTTT. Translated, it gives CASSQRLADYGELFF.

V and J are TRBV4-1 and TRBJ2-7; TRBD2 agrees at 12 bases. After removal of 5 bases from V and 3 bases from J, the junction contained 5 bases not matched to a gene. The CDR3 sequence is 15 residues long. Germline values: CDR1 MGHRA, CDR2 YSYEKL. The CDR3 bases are TGCGCCAGCAGCTGGAGGACTAGCGGGAACTACGAGCAGTACTTC. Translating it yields CASSWRTSGNYEQYF.

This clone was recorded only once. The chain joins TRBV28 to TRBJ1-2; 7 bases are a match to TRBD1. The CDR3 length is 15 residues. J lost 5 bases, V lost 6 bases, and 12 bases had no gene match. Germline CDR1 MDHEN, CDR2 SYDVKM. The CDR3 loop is CASSRPGTAAYGYTF. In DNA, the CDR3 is TGTGCCAGCAGCCGACCTGGGACAGCTGCTTATGGCTACACCTTC.

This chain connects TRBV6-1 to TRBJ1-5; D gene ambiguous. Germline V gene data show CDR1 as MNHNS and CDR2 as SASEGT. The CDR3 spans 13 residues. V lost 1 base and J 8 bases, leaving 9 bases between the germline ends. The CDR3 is CASSEVRAEPQHF. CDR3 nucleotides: TGTGCCAGCAGTGAAGTCCGCGCCGAGCCCCAGCATTTT.